This record looks at one T cell receptor (beta chain) sequence and its context. The data stem from a study of shared clonotypes between healthy human individuals. The donor population consisted of healthy HIV-negative adults with no recent acute infections or vaccinations. From CD4+ cells came CD45RA+ naive and CD45RA-negative memory subsets. TCRdb's copy holds only in-frame clones and misses some; the assay was immunoSEQ multiplex PCR. The sample lists nearly 1 million clones; less than 85% were seen once. In germline, CDR1 is SGHRS, CDR2 YFSETQ. The V end lost 0 bases, the J end lost 2 bases, and 14 bases lay between the germline ends. The CDR3 extends over 16 amino acids.

This receptor was identified in a man between 18 and 29 years old in good health. The sample consisted of memory CD4+ T cells sorted from blood. Subset meaning: CD45RA-negative fraction. V usage is TRBV5-1 and J usage is TRBJ1-2; possible D gene TRBD1, 5 bases. The CDR3 sequence: CASSLVGPDMNYGYTF. The CDR3 DNA is TGCGCCAGCAGCTTGGTGGGACCAGACATGAACTATGGCTACACCTTC.